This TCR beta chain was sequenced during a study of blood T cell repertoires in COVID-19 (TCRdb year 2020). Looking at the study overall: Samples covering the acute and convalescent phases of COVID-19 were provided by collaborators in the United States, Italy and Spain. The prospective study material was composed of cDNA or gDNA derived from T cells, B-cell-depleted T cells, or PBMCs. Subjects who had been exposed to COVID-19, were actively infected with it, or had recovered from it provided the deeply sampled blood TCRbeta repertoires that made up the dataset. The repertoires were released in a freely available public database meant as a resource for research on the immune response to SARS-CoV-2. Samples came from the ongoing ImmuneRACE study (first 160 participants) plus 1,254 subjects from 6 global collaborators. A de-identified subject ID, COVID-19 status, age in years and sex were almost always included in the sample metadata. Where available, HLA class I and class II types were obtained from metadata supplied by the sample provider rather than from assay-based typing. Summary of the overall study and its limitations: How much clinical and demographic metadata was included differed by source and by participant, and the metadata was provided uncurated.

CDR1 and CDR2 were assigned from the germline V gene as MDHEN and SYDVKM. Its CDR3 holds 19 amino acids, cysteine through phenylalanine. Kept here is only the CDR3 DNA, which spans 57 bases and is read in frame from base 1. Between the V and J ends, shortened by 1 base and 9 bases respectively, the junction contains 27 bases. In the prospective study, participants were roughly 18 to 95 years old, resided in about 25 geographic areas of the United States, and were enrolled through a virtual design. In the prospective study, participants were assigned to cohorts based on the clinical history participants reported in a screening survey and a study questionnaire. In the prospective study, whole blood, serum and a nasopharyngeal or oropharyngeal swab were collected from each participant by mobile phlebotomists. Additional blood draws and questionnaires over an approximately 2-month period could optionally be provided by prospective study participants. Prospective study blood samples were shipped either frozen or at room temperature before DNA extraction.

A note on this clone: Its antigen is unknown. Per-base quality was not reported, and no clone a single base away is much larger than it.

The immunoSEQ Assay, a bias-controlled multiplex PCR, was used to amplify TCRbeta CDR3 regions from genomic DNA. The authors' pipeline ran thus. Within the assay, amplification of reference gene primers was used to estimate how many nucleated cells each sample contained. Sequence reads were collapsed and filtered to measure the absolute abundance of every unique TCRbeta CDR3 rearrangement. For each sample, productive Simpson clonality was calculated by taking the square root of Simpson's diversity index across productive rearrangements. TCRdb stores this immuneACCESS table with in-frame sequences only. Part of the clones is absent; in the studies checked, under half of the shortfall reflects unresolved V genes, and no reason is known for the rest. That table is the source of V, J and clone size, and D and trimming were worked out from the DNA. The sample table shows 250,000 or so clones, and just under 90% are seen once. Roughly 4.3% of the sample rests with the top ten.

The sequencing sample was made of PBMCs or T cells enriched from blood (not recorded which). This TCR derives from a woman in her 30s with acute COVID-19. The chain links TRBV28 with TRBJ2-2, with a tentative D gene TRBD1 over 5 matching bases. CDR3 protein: CASSLSGTQGAGNLWELFF. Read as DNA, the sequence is TGTGCCAGCAGTTTATCCGGAACTCAAGGCGCAGGGAATTTGTGGGAGCTGTTTTTT. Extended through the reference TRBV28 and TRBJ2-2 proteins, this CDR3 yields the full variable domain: DVKVTQSSRYLVKRTGEKVFLECVQDMDHENMFWYRQDPGLGLRLIYFSYDVKMKEKGDIPEGYSVSREKKERFSLILESASTNQTSMYLCASSLSGTQGAGNLWELFFGEGSRLTVL.